This entry features one T cell receptor (beta chain) sequence. Its antigen is not known. The treatment denotes: approximately 9-day PBMC culture with coronavirus spike peptide pools or control peptides (ViraFEST assay). CDR1 is DFQATT and CDR2 is SNEGSKA in the germline V gene (reference sequence). Trimming cost V 6 bases and J 0 bases, with 13 bases left between them. This CDR3 spans 14 amino acids. This record belongs to a study of vaccination and CD4 T cells after COVID-19. Researchers used the Oncomine TCR Beta short-read assay to sequence DNA from cultured CD4+ T cells. TCRdb independently ran MiXCR on the PCR reads; one entry per CDR3 protein. The profile shows 10,000 to 15,000 distinct CDR3 sequences, 53% of them singletons.

The sequence derives from a human donor who had recovered from COVID-19. Specimen: CD4+ T cells from blood, cultured in vitro. The chain has TRBV20-1 and TRBJ2-3, with D perhaps TRBD2 (6 bases). As DNA, the CDR3 is TGCAGTGCCTGGCGACGGGGGAGCACAGATACGCAGTATTTT. Its protein product is CSAWRRGSTDTQYF.